This passage covers 2 T cell receptor beta chains from one sample sequenced in a study of cytomegalovirus exposure and HLA in healthy donors. Profiling relied on immunoSEQ multiplex PCR, and the TCRdb table lists in-frame clones only, not all of them. The sample lists 150,000 to 200,000 clones, roughly 83% occurring once. What was sequenced was PBMCs. These receptor sequences come from a woman between 18 and 29 years old in good health and CMV-seronegative.

This CDR3 reads CASSTIRGGSETQYF. The CDR3, as DNA: TGTGCCAGCAGCACGATCCGAGGGGGTTCGGAGACCCAGTACTTC. The gene calls are TRBV9 and TRBJ2-5; perhaps TRBD1 as D (6 bases). V was clipped by 4 bases and J by 5 bases, with 18 bases between them. The CDR3 spans 15 residues. CDR1 SGDLS and CDR2 YYNGEE come from the germline V gene.

CDR3 amino acids: CAISDRGETQYF. CDR3 nucleotides: TGTGCCATCAGTGACAGGGGGGAGACCCAGTACTTC. V usage is TRBV10-3 and J usage is TRBJ2-5; the match to TRBD1 covers 7 bases. Germline V gene sequence: CDR1 ENHRY, CDR2 SYGVKD. The V gene end was trimmed by 3 bases and the J gene end by 5 bases; junction bases not matched to a gene: 0. The CDR3 covers 12 residues.